This T cell receptor (beta chain) was observed in a study of blood T cell repertoires in COVID-19. Study at large: The samples span acute and convalescent COVID-19 from the United States, Italy and Spain. Sample material is recorded as cDNA or gDNA derived from T cells, B-cell-depleted T cells, or PBMCs.

Methods used by the authors: Estimated nucleated cell counts came from reference gene primer amplification. The protocol was immunoSEQ multiplex PCR, while the TCRdb copy is restricted to in-frame clones and leaves out a portion. From that table come the V and J calls and clone size; the DNA was used to work out D and trimming. This table has roughly 40,000 clones, about nine tenths appearing once. V was clipped by 2 bases and J by 7 bases, with 8 bases between them. The CDR3 length is 12 residues. Germline CDR1 is SEHNR and CDR2 is FQNEAQ (reference sequence). V and J are TRBV7-9 and TRBJ2-5, with D possibly TRBD1 on 7 matching bases. Source material: peripheral blood. This receptor was taken from a human donor in a cohort sampled during active COVID-19. The CDR3 reads CASSLQGGTQYF. The CDR3 DNA sequence: TGTGCCAGCAGCTTACAGGGGGGGACCCAGTACTTC.